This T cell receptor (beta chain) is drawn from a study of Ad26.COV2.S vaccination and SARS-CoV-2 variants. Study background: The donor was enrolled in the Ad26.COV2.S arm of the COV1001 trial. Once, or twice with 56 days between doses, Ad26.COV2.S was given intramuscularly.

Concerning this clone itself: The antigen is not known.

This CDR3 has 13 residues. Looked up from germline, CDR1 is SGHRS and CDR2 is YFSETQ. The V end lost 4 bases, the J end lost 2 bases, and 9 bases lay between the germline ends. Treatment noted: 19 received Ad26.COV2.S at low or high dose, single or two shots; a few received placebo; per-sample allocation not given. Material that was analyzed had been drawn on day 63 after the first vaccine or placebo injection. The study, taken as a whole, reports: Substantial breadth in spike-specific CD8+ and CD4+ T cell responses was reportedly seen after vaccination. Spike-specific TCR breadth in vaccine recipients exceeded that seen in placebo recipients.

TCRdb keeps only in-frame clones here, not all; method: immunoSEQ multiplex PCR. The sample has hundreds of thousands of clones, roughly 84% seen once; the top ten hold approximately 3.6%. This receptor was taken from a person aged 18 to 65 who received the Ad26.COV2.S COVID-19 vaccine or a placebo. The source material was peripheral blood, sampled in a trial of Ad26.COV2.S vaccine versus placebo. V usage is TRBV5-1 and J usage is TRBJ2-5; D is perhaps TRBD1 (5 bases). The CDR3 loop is CASSVRVQETQYF. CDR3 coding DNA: TGCGCCAGCAGCGTCAGGGTTCAAGAGACCCAGTACTTC.